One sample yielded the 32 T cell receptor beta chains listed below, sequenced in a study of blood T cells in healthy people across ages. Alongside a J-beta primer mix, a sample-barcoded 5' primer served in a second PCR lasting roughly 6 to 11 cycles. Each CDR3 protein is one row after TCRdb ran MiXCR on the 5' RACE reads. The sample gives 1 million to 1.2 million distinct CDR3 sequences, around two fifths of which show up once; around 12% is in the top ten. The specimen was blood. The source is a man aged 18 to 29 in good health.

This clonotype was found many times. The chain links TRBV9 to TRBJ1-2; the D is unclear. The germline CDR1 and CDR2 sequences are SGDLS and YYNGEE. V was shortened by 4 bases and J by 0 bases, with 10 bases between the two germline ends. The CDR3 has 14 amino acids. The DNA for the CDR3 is TGTGCCAGCAGCCCATCCGGTCCTAACTATGGCTACACCTTC. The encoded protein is CASSPSGPNYGYTF. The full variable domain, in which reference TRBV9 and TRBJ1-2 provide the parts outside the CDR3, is DSGVTQTPKHLITATGQRVTLRCSPRSGDLSVYWYQQSLDQGLQFLIQYYNGEERAKGNILERFSAQQFPDLHSELNLSSLELGDSALYFCASSPSGPNYGYTFGSGTRLTVV.

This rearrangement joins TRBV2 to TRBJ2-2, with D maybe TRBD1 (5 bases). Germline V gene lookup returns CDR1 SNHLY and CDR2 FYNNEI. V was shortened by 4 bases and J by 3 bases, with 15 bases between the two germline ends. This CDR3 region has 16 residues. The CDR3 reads CASSGVEDSYTGELFF. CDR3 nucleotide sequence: TGTGCCAGCAGTGGAGTGGAAGACAGCTACACCGGGGAGCTGTTTTTT.

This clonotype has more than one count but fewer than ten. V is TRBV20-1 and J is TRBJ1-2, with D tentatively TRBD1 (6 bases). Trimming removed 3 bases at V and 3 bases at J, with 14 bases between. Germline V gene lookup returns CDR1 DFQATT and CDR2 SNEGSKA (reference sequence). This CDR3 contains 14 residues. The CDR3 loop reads CSASTGEGDYGYTF. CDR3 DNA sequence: TGCAGTGCTAGTACGGGGGAGGGGGACTATGGCTACACCTTC.

CDR3 sequence (DNA): TGTGCCAGCAGCCAAGATCATTCGAGTGAGCAGTTCTTC. Residues: CASSQDHSSEQFF. The chain links TRBV3-1 to TRBJ2-1; D is undetermined. CDR3 length: 13 residues. V was cut by 0 bases and J by 9 bases, with 9 bases left in between. Germline V gene lookup returns CDR1 LGHDT and CDR2 YNNKEL (reference sequence).

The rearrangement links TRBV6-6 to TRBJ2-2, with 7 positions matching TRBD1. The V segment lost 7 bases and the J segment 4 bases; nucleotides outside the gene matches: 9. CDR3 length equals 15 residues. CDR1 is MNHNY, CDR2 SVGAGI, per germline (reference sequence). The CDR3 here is CASNWGQFGTGELFF. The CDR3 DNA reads TGTGCCAGCAACTGGGGACAGTTTGGCACCGGGGAGCTGTTTTTT.

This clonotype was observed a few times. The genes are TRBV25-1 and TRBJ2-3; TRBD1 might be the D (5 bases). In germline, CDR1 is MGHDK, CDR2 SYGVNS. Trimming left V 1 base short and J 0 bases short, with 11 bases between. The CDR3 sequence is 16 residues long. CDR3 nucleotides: TGTGCCAGCAGTGAATCCGGACACCCGAGCACAGATACGCAGTATTTT. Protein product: CASSESGHPSTDTQYF.

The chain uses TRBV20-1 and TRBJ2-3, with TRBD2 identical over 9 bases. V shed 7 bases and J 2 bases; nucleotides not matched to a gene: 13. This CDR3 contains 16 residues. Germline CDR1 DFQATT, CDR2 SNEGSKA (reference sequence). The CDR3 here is CSVSRSGGYFTDTQYF. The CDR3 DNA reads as TGCAGTGTCTCACGGAGCGGGGGGTACTTCACAGATACGCAGTATTTT.

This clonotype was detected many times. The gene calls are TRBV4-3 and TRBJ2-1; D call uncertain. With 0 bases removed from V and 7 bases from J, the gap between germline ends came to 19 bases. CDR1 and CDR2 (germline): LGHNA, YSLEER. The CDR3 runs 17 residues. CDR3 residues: CASSQDSRAGQWNEQFF. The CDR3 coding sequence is TGCGCCAGCAGCCAAGACAGTCGCGCTGGTCAGTGGAATGAGCAGTTCTTC.

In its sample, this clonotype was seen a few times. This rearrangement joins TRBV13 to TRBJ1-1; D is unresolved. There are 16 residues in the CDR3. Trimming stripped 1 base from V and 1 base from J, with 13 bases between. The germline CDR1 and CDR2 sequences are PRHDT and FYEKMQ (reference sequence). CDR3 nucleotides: TGTGCCAGCAGCTTAGAAGGTCCAGCCGGGAACACTGAAGCTTTCTTT. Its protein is CASSLEGPAGNTEAFF.

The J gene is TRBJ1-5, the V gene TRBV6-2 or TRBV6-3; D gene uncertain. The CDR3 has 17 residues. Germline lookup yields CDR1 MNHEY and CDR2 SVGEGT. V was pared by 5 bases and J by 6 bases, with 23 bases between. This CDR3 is CASSQSPGPQSGQPQHF. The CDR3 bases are TGTGCCAGCAGTCAGAGTCCGGGCCCCCAGTCGGGTCAGCCCCAGCATTTT.

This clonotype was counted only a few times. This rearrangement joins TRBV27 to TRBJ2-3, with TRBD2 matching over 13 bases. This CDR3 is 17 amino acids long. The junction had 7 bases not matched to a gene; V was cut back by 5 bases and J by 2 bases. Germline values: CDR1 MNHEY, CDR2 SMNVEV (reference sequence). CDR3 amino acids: CASSPGLAGATTDTQYF. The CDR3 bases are TGTGCCAGCAGTCCCGGACTAGCGGGGGCGACCACAGATACGCAGTATTTT.

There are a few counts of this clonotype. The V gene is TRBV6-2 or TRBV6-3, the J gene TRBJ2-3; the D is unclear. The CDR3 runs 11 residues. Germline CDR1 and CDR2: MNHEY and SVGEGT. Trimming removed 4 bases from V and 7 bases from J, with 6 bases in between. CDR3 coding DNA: TGTGCCAGCAGTTGGGCCTATACGCAGTATTTT. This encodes CASSWAYTQYF.

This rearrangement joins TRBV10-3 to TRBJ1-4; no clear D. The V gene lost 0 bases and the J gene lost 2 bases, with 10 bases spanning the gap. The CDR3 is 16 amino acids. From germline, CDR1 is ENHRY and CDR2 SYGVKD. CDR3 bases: TGTGCCATCAGTGAGTCGGCCCTCGGCACTAATGAAAAACTGTTTTTT. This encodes CAISESALGTNEKLFF.

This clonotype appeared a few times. The CDR3 DNA follows: TGTGCCAGCAGCCTCGACACTTCATTCGTCCTGACTTTC. Its translation: CASSLDTSFVLTF. The chain has TRBV12-3 or TRBV12-4 and TRBJ2-6; D is undetermined. This CDR3 contains 13 residues. With 6 bases removed from V and 12 bases from J, the gap between germline ends came to 15 bases.

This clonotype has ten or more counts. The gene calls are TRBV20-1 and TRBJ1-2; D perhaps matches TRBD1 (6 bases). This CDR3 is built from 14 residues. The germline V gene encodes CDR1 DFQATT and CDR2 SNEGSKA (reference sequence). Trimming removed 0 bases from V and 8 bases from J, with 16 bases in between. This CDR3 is CSARDAGEGSGYTF. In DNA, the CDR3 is TGCAGTGCTAGAGATGCAGGGGAAGGTAGCGGCTACACCTTC.

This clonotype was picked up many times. The CDR3 region has the DNA TGTGCCATCAGTCGTCTAGAGGGGTCCTACAATGAGCAGTTCTTC. It translates to CAISRLEGSYNEQFF. The rearrangement links TRBV10-3 to TRBJ2-1, with D perhaps matching TRBD1 or TRBD2 (5 bases each). Trimming cost V 5 bases and J 1 base, with 12 bases left between them. The CDR3 has 15 amino acids. Germline V lookup: CDR1 ENHRY, CDR2 SYGVKD.

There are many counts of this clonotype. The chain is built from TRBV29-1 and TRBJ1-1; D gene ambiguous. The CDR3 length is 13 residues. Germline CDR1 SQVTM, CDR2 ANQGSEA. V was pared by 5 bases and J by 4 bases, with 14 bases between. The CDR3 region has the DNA TGCAGCGTTAAGGAGGGTATGGGCACTGAAGCTTTCTTT. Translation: CSVKEGMGTEAFF.

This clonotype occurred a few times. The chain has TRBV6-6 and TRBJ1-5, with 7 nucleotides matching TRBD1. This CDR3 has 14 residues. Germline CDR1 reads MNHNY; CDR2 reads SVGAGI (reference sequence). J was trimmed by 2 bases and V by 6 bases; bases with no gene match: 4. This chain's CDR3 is CASRTGVGNQPQHF. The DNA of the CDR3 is TGTGCCAGCAGAACAGGGGTGGGCAATCAGCCCCAGCATTTT.

CDR3 bases: TGTGCCATCAGTAGGGGGACACCGGACTCCTACAATGAGCAGTTCTTC. This sequence encodes CAISRGTPDSYNEQFF. The chain uses TRBV10-3 and TRBJ2-1; TRBD1 might be the D (6 bases). This CDR3 is 16 amino acids long. In germline, CDR1 is ENHRY, CDR2 SYGVKD. V dropped 5 bases and J dropped 0 bases, with 14 bases sitting between them.

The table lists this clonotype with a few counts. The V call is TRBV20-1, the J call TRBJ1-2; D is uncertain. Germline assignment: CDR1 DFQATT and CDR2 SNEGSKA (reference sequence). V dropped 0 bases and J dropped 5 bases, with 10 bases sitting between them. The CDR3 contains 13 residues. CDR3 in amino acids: CSARDRRKYGYTF. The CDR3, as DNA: TGCAGTGCTAGAGATCGGCGAAAATATGGCTACACCTTC.

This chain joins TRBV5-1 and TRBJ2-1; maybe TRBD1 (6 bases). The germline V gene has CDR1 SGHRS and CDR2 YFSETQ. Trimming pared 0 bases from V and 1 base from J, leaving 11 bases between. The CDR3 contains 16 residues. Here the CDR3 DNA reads TGCGCCAGCAGCTTGGGGACTGGACAGTCCTACAATGAGCAGTTCTTC. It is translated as CASSLGTGQSYNEQFF.

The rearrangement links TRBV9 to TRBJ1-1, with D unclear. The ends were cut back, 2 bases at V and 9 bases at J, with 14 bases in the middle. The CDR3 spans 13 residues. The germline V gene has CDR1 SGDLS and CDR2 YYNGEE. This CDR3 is CASSVVARRQAFF. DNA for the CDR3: TGTGCCAGCAGCGTGGTCGCCCGTCGTCAAGCTTTCTTT.

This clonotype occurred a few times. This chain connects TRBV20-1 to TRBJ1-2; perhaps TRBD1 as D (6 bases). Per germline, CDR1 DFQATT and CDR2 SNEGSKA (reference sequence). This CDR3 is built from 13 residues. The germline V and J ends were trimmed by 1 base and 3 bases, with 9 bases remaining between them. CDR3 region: CSARADRDYGYTF. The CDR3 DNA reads TGCAGTGCTAGAGCGGACAGAGACTATGGCTACACCTTC.

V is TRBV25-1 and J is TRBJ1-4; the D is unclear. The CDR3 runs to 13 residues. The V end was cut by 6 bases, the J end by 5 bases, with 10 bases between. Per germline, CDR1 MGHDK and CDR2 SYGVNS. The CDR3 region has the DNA TGTGCCAGCAGGGTAAGGGAGAATGAAAAACTGTTTTTT. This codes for CASRVRENEKLFF.

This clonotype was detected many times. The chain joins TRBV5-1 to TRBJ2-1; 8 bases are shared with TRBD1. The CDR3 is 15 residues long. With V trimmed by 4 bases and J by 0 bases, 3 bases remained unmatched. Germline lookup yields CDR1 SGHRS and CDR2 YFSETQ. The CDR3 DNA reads TGCGCCAGCAGCCGGACAGGGAGCTCCTACAATGAGCAGTTCTTC. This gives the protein CASSRTGSSYNEQFF.

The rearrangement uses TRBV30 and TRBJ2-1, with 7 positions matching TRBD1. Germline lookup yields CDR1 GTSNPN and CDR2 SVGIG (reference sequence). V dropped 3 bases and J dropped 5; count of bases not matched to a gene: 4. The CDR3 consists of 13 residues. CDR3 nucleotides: TGTGCCTGGAGAAGAACAGGGGACAATGAGCAGTTCTTC. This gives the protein CAWRRTGDNEQFF.

The CDR3 region is CASSLGTVSTEAFF. The CDR3 DNA sequence: TGTGCCAGCAGCTTGGGAACGGTCAGTACTGAAGCTTTCTTT. The chain carries TRBV5-5 and TRBJ1-1, with D uncertain. CDR1 is SGHKS, CDR2 YYEKEE, per germline (reference sequence). This CDR3 has 14 residues. V gave up 0 bases and J gave up 5 bases, with 11 bases separating them.

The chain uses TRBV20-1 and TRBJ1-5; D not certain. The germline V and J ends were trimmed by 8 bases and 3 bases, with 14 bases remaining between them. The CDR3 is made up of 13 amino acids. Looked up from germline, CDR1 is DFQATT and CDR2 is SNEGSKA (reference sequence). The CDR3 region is CSTRPRDNQPQHF. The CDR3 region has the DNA TGCAGTACCCGGCCAAGAGACAATCAGCCCCAGCATTTT.

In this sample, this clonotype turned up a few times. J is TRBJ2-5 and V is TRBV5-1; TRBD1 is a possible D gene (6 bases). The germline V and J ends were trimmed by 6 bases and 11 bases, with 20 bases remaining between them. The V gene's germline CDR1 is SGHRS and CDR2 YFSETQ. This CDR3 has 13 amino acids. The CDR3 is CASKRMGDNEQYF. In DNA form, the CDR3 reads TGCGCCAGCAAAAGAATGGGGGACAATGAGCAGTACTTC.

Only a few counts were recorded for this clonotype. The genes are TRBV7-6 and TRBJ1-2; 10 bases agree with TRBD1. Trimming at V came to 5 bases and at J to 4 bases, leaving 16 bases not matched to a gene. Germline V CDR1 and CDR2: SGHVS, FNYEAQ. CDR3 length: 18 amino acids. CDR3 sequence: CASSRFIGTGDFGYGYTF. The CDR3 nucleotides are TGTGCCAGCAGCCGGTTCATAGGGACAGGGGATTTCGGCTATGGCTACACCTTC.

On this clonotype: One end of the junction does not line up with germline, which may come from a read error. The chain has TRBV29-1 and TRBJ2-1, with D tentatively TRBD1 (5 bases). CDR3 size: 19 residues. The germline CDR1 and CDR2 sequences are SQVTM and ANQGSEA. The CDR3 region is CSVEAGWSHYPSSYSEQFF. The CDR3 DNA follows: TGCAGCGTTGAGGCAGGGTGGTCTCATTACCCCAGCTCCTACAGTGAGCAGTTCTTC.

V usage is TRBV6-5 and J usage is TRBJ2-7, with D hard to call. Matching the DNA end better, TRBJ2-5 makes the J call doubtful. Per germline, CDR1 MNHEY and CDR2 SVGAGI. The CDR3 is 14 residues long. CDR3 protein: CASSYSINQETQYF. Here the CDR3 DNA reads TGTGCCAGCAGTTACTCGATTAACCAAGAGACCCAGTACTTC.